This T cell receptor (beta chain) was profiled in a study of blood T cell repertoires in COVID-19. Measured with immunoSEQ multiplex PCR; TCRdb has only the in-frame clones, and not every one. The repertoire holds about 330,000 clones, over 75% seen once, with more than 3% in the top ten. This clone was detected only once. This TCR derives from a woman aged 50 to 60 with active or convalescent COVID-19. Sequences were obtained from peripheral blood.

This chain's CDR3 is CASSLSFGGNLPLHF. The CDR3 DNA reads as TGTGCCAGCAGTTTATCCTTTGGGGGGAATCTGCCCCTCCACTTT. The rearrangement links TRBV27 to TRBJ1-6, with D perhaps TRBD1 (5 bases). Germline V CDR1 and CDR2: MNHEY, SMNVEV (reference sequence). This CDR3 has 15 amino acids. V was shortened by 0 bases and J by 13 bases, with 16 bases between the two germline ends.